The 11 T cell receptor beta chains listed next were all sequenced from one sample in a study of CXCR3-negative and CXCR3-positive naive CD8 T cells. With UMI labels, 5' RACE was used to prepare the TRB cDNA libraries. TCRdb reprocessed the 5' RACE reads and keeps a single row for each CDR3 protein, giving no DNA. This repertoire includes roughly 100,000 distinct CDR3 sequences. These receptors have no identified antigens. Study-wide results and limits: CXCR3-expressing naive cells carried TRB CDR3s more hydrophobic than those of CXCR3-negative naive cells.

The sequenced material came from naive CXCR3+ CD8+ T cells from blood. The subset was: CD45RO-CCR7+CD27+CD95- naive CD8+ T cells expressing CXCR3 (TNR3+). The receptor set was obtained from a human donor in good health. Some clones in this sample may be carry-over from other donors' samples.

The V call is TRBV7-9, the J call TRBJ2-7; TCRdb names TRBD2, which stays unverified in the absence of DNA. There are 16 residues in the CDR3. CDR1 is SEHNR, CDR2 FQNEAQ, per germline (reference sequence). The CDR3: CASSFTSGTSVYEQYF. Supplemented by reference TRBV7-9 and TRBJ2-7, the full variable domain reads DTGVSQNPRHKITKRGQNVTFRCDPISEHNRLYWYRQTLGQGPEFLTYFQNEAQLEKSRLLSDRFSAERPKGSFSTLEIQRTEQGDSAMYLCASSFTSGTSVYEQYFGPGTRLTVT.

J is TRBJ2-1 and V is TRBV7-3; no DNA is available, so the TRBD2 call from TCRdb remains unchecked. CDR1 is SGHTA, CDR2 FQGTGA, per germline. The CDR3 sequence is 15 residues long. The chain's CDR3 is CASSLALEGYNEQFF.

The chain employs TRBV11-1 and TRBJ1-1. This CDR3 spans 15 amino acids. Germline CDR1 reads SGHAT; CDR2 reads FQDESV (reference sequence). CDR3 protein: CASSTSRGPNTEAFF.

The chain joins TRBV20-1 to TRBJ2-2; the D gene TCRdb calls, TRBD1, cannot be checked with no DNA. CDR1 and CDR2 from the germline V gene are DFQATT and SNEGSKA (reference sequence). The CDR3 runs 15 residues. CDR3 region: CSAKRGGTGTGELFF.

CDR3 region: CAWSVGLAGHEQFF. The J gene is TRBJ2-1, the V gene TRBV30; TCRdb indicates TRBD2, and absent DNA this call remains unverified. CDR3 size: 14 residues. Germline CDR1 reads GTSNPN; CDR2 reads SVGIG (reference sequence).

The V gene is TRBV7-2, the J gene TRBJ1-2; the D gene TCRdb calls, TRBD1, cannot be checked with no DNA. The CDR3 sequence is 15 residues long. Germline V lookup: CDR1 SGHTA, CDR2 FQGNSA. CDR3 loop: CASSRWDRPNYGYTF.

The chain combines TRBV12-3 or TRBV12-4 with TRBJ1-3; there is no DNA to check the TCRdb D call of TRBD1. This CDR3 has 16 residues. Here the CDR3 reads CASSLVGEASGNTIYF.

J is TRBJ2-6 and V is TRBV30. Germline loops: CDR1 GTSNPN, CDR2 SVGIG (reference sequence). The CDR3 length is 13 residues. The CDR3 protein is CASDILWSNVLTF.

This chain links TRBV27 with TRBJ2-1; TCRdb's D call, TRBD2, is unchecked because there is no DNA. Germline lookup yields CDR1 MNHEY and CDR2 SMNVEV (reference sequence). The CDR3 is 13 amino acids. This CDR3 reads CASSLAGPNEQFF.

The V and J genes are TRBV29-1 and TRBJ1-2. Looked up from germline, CDR1 is SQVTM and CDR2 is ANQGSEA. CDR3 length: 13 residues. The CDR3 sequence: CSAEGTEDYGYTF.

The gene calls are TRBV7-6 and TRBJ2-7; TCRdb returns TRBD1, unconfirmable since there is no DNA. Germline V gene lookup returns CDR1 SGHVS and CDR2 FNYEAQ. This CDR3 is built from 16 residues. CDR3 residues: CASSSSLDSPLPKQYF.